This paragraph covers one T cell receptor beta chain sequence. The CDR3 has 14 residues. Germline CDR1 and CDR2: SGHTA and FQGNSA. Trimming cost V 3 bases and J 2 bases, with 7 bases left between them. The data derive from a study of blood T cell repertoires in COVID-19. On the study more broadly: Acute and convalescent COVID-19 samples came from the United States, Italy and Spain. The analysed material was cDNA or gDNA that came from T cells, B-cell-depleted T cells, or PBMCs.

Original analysis: Reference gene primer amplification in the assay estimated nucleated cell counts. Generated by immunoSEQ multiplex PCR, the TCRdb table keeps only in-frame clones and is missing some. D and trimming were read from the DNA, whereas the V and J calls and clone size are those reported in that table. The table has about 90,000 clones, 80% to 85% seen once. This TCR came from a man in his sixties with acute or convalescent COVID-19. This sequence joins TRBV7-2 and TRBJ1-4; D is unclear. The sequencing input was peripheral blood. CDR3: CASSFGGTNEKLFF. The CDR3 DNA reads as TGTGCCAGCAGCTTCGGAGGCACTAATGAAAAACTGTTTTTT.